These 21 T cell receptor beta chains were all obtained from the same sample, sequenced in a study of blood T cell repertoires in COVID-19. Sequenced by immunoSEQ multiplex PCR; TCRdb stores in-frame clones only, minus some. Of about 200,000 clones in the sample, 82% were seen once. Material for sequencing was PBMCs or T cells enriched from blood (not recorded which). These receptors all stem from a woman aged 55-69 years with acute COVID-19.

The chain employs TRBV6-2 or TRBV6-3 and TRBJ1-5; no definite D call. The CDR3 runs to 15 residues. V lost 4 bases and J 7 bases, leaving 17 bases between the germline ends. Germline V gene lookup returns CDR1 MNHEY and CDR2 SVGEGT. The CDR3 nucleotides read TGTGCCAGCAGTTGGCTGCAGACGGGAGTCCAGCCCCAGCATTTT. This gives the protein CASSWLQTGVQPQHF.

The chain links TRBV19 to TRBJ2-3; 8 bases align to TRBD2. Germline CDR1 and CDR2: LNHDA and SQIVND (reference sequence). V lost 3 bases to trimming and J lost 7 bases; unmatched junction nucleotides: 12. The CDR3 runs 16 residues. The CDR3 DNA sequence: TGTGCCAGTAGTATTGGGGGGAGCGGGAGTGGAAATACGCAGTATTTT. As protein: CASSIGGSGSGNTQYF.

V usage is TRBV7-8 and J usage is TRBJ2-3; no definite D call. V was pared by 5 bases and J by 3 bases, with 6 bases between. Germline V gives CDR1 SGHVS, CDR2 FQNEAQ. The CDR3 runs to 12 residues. CDR3 protein: CASSPDTDTQYF. The DNA for the CDR3 is TGTGCCAGCAGCCCAGATACAGATACGCAGTATTTT.

This clone was seen more than once but under ten times. The chain is built from TRBV5-1 and TRBJ2-3; 14 positions match TRBD2. This CDR3 contains 15 residues. The V gene end was trimmed by 3 bases and the J gene end by 7 bases; junction bases not matched to a gene: 4. CDR1 is SGHRS, CDR2 YFSETQ, per germline. The CDR3 sequence: CASSSGLAGDHTQYF. DNA of the CDR3: TGCGCCAGCAGCTCGGGACTAGCGGGGGACCATACGCAGTATTTT. Using reference TRBV5-1 and TRBJ2-3 for the parts outside the CDR3, the full variable domain is KAGVTQTPRYLIKTRGQQVTLSCSPISGHRSVSWYQQTPGQGLQFLFEYFSETQRNKGNFPGRFSGRQFSNSRSEMNVSTLELGDSALYLCASSSGLAGDHTQYFGPGTRLTVL.

This clone was detected a few times. The chain is built from TRBV5-4 and TRBJ2-5; tentative D call: TRBD2 (6 bases). The germline V gene has CDR1 SGHNT and CDR2 YYREEE (reference sequence). The CDR3 contains 12 residues. Deletions cut 0 bases from V and 7 bases from J, with 7 bases between. CDR3 residues: CASSLGEVTQYF. The CDR3 DNA is TGTGCCAGCAGCTTGGGGGAGGTGACCCAGTACTTC.

The chain combines TRBV7-9 with TRBJ1-5, with 7 bases identical to TRBD1. The junction had 4 bases not matched to a gene; V was cut back by 1 base and J by 7 bases. The CDR3 sequence is 14 residues long. Germline V gives CDR1 SEHNR, CDR2 FQNEAQ (reference sequence). CDR3 sequence reads: CASSLGDRKQPQHF. The CDR3 region has the DNA TGTGCCAGCAGCTTAGGGGACAGAAAGCAGCCCCAGCATTTT. The complete variable domain, with remaining parts taken from reference TRBV7-9 and TRBJ1-5, reads DTGVSQNPRHKITKRGQNVTFRCDPISEHNRLYWYRQTLGQGPEFLTYFQNEAQLEKSRLLSDRFSAERPKGSFSTLEIQRTEQGDSAMYLCASSLGDRKQPQHFGDGTRLSIL.

A single count supports this clone. The chain carries TRBV7-9 and TRBJ2-2; D possibly corresponds to TRBD1 (5 bases). The CDR3 runs to 17 residues. Germline CDR1 is SEHNR and CDR2 is FQNEAQ (reference sequence). Trimming removed 0 bases at V and 4 bases at J, with 15 bases between. Written as DNA, the CDR3 is TGTGCCAGCAGCTTAGCGCAAGGGGTAGAAGTCACCGGGGAGCTGTTTTTT. Amino acids: CASSLAQGVEVTGELFF.

V and J are TRBV4-1 and TRBJ2-3, with D perhaps TRBD2 (5 bases). The CDR3 loop spans 14 amino acids. Trimming left V 1 base short and J 7 bases short, with 12 bases between. The germline V gene encodes CDR1 MGHRA and CDR2 YSYEKL. CDR3 amino acids: CASSQVRTGNTQYF. CDR3 coding DNA: TGCGCCAGCAGCCAAGTACGGACGGGAAATACGCAGTATTTT.

This chain links TRBV5-1 with TRBJ2-4; TRBD1 aligns across 9 bases. The germline V gene encodes CDR1 SGHRS and CDR2 YFSETQ. The CDR3 extends over 16 amino acids. With 4 bases clipped from V and 1 base from J, the junction kept 6 bases outside the gene matches. The CDR3 bases are TGCGCCAGCAGCCCTCGGACAGGGGTGGCCAAAAACATTCAGTACTTC. Translated, it gives CASSPRTGVAKNIQYF.

The V gene is TRBV2, the J gene TRBJ2-7; the match to TRBD2 covers 14 bases. The CDR3 consists of 14 residues. Trimming removed 1 base from V and 10 bases from J; junction bases left unmatched: 3. Germline values: CDR1 SNHLY, CDR2 FYNNEI. This chain's CDR3 is CASSEDGLAGGQYV. The CDR3 DNA sequence: TGTGCCAGCAGTGAAGATGGACTAGCGGGGGGCCAGTACGTC.

The sample holds one count of this clone. This chain joins TRBV18 and TRBJ1-5, with a weak D call TRBD1 (5 bases). The length of the CDR3 is 16 residues. The germline V gene encodes CDR1 KGHSH and CDR2 LQKENI. The ends were cut back, 3 bases at V and 7 bases at J, with 19 bases in the middle. As DNA, the CDR3 is TGTGCCAGCTCACCGGCGGGGGTGGGAGCAAGACAGCCCCAGCATTTT. This gives the protein CASSPAGVGARQPQHF.

The gene calls are TRBV27 and TRBJ2-5; 15 bases align to TRBD2. In germline, CDR1 is MNHEY, CDR2 SMNVEV (reference sequence). This CDR3 has 17 residues. The trim removed 3 bases at V and 5 bases at J, leaving 7 bases unmatched. Written as DNA, the CDR3 is TGTGCCAGCAGTTTTCGCTTAGGACTAGCGGGGGGGGAGACCCAGTACTTC. Its translation: CASSFRLGLAGGETQYF.

The gene calls are TRBV7-9 and TRBJ1-1, with D unclear. The length of the CDR3 is 14 residues. CDR1 is SEHNR and CDR2 is FQNEAQ in the germline V gene (reference sequence). Trimming pared 3 bases from V and 5 bases from J, leaving 13 bases between. As DNA, the CDR3 is TGTGCCAGCAGCTTCCGGCTGACGGGGACTGAAGCTTTCTTT. Its translation is CASSFRLTGTEAFF.

The chain couples TRBV7-8 to TRBJ1-1, with 7 bases aligning to TRBD1. From germline, CDR1 is SGHVS and CDR2 FQNEAQ. The CDR3 loop spans 13 amino acids. The trim removed 6 bases at V and 3 bases at J, leaving 4 bases unmatched. The CDR3 coding sequence is TGTGCCAGCAGGACTGACAGGGACACTGAAGCTTTCTTT. Its translation is CASRTDRDTEAFF.

The CDR3 sequence: CASGAGGLGETQYF. CDR3 sequence (DNA): TGCGCCAGCGGAGCGGGAGGGCTGGGAGAGACCCAGTACTTC. The chain couples TRBV10-1 to TRBJ2-5, with TRBD2 matching 10 bases. Germline trimming cut 8 bases from V and 4 bases from J; bases unmatched to any gene: 7. The CDR3 length is 14 residues. Germline assignment: CDR1 WNHNN and CDR2 SYGVQD (reference sequence).

This clone came up a few times. The V and J genes are TRBV11-2 and TRBJ2-7; D is possibly TRBD2 (5 bases). The V end lost 1 base, the J end lost 6 bases, and 13 bases lay between the germline ends. The CDR3 spans 14 residues. Per the germline V gene, CDR1 is SGHAT and CDR2 is FQNNGV. Here the CDR3 DNA reads TGTGCCAGCAGCTTAGTTCGGGGAGTGGCCGAGCAGTACTTC. Its protein is CASSLVRGVAEQYF. The complete variable domain, with remaining parts taken from reference TRBV11-2 and TRBJ2-7, reads EAGVAQSPRYKIIEKRQSVAFWCNPISGHATLYWYQQILGQGPKLLIQFQNNGVVDDSQLPKDRFSAERLKGVDSTLKIQPAKLEDSAVYLCASSLVRGVAEQYFGPGTRLTVT.

The V call is TRBV27, the J call TRBJ1-6, with TRBD1 matching 8 bases. This CDR3 is 18 amino acids long. The germline V gene encodes CDR1 MNHEY and CDR2 SMNVEV (reference sequence). The J segment lost 1 base and the V segment lost 3 bases, leaving 8 bases of the junction unmatched. The CDR3: CASSFGQGAASYNSPLHF. Here the CDR3 DNA reads TGTGCCAGCAGTTTCGGGCAGGGGGCGGCATCCTATAATTCACCCCTCCACTTT.

The chain couples TRBV5-1 to TRBJ2-1, with 14 bases matching TRBD2. The CDR3 runs to 17 residues. V lost 2 bases, J lost 7 bases, and 8 bases stayed unmatched. Germline V gene sequence: CDR1 SGHRS, CDR2 YFSETQ. The CDR3 reads CASSFMGRLAGGNEQFF. DNA for the CDR3: TGCGCCAGCAGCTTTATGGGTCGACTAGCGGGAGGGAATGAGCAGTTCTTC.

The chain has TRBV5-4 and TRBJ1-1; D gene uncertain. Trimming stripped 4 bases from V and 4 bases from J, with 11 bases between. Per germline, CDR1 SGHNT and CDR2 YYREEE (reference sequence). The CDR3 spans 13 residues. The CDR3 loop is CASSPGGGTEAFF. The CDR3 nucleotides read TGTGCCAGCAGCCCCGGTGGCGGCACTGAAGCTTTCTTT. Drawing the rest from reference TRBV5-4 and TRBJ1-1, the complete variable domain is ETGVTQSPTHLIKTRGQQVTLRCSSQSGHNTVSWYQQALGQGPQFIFQYYREEENGRGNFPPRFSGLQFPNYSSELNVNALELDDSALYLCASSPGGGTEAFFGQGTRLTVV.

The chain recombines TRBV12-3 or TRBV12-4 with TRBJ1-5; D remains unclear. V lost 3 bases, J lost 3 bases, and 6 bases lay in between. The CDR3 contains 13 residues. The chain's CDR3 is CASSFGDNQPQHF. The CDR3 DNA follows: TGTGCCAGCAGTTTCGGGGACAATCAGCCCCAGCATTTT.

This chain connects TRBV11-2 to TRBJ2-1; 7 bases map to TRBD1. V was pared by 4 bases and J by 6 bases, with 6 bases of the junction left unmatched. The CDR3 extends over 14 amino acids. The V gene's germline CDR1 is SGHAT and CDR2 FQNNGV. CDR3 loop: CASSSRDSFNEQFF. For the CDR3, the DNA is TGTGCCAGCAGCTCCCGGGACAGTTTCAATGAGCAGTTCTTC.